This T cell receptor beta chain appears in the sequencing data of a study of regulatory T cells in long-lasting Graves disease. Notes on the study in general: The work looked only at peripheral blood and did not look at thyroid tissue.

Many counts were recorded for this clonotype. What it binds is unknown. Indicated time point: newly diagnosed GD, antithyroid drugs for less than 3 months. Following extraction of RNA from PBMCs, that RNA was used to make the TCR library. Xi'an, China, was home to the endocrinology department that provided patients. Libraries of TCR beta came from iRepertoire HTBI primers plus Arm-PCR of CDR3 regions. TCRdb re-analysed the multiplex PCR reads in MiXCR, keeping a single row per CDR3 protein. The data contain 400,000 to 500,000 distinct CDR3 sequences, 13% to 15% of them seen just once; the ten biggest clones take up under 20%. A further study also used this sample, focusing on T cells in Graves' hyperthyroidism and ophthalmopathy.

This TCR was sampled from a woman in her fifties or sixties with Graves disease. Sequenced material: peripheral blood mononuclear cells (PBMCs), taken at new diagnosis, from a patient treated with antithyroid drugs.

CDR3 bases: TGTGCCAGCAGACGATCTAGCGGGAGGATCAACGAGCAGTACTTC. Amino acids: CASRRSSGRINEQYF. The chain uses TRBV12-3 or TRBV12-4 and TRBJ2-7; 11 bases line up with TRBD2. The CDR3 covers 15 residues. The V and J ends lost 6 bases and 5 bases, in that order; junction bases with no gene match: 9.